This T cell receptor beta chain is from a study of neurological immune-mediated disorders. General study results and limits: The repertoires of 18 of 34 multiple sclerosis patients fell into one related-CDR3 cluster (a possible signature) under phylogenetic grouping.

The authors produced cDNA by 5'RACE using 10-nucleotide random UMIs. TCRdb processed the 5' RACE reads anew with MiXCR; each CDR3 protein has one entry. The table has around 130,000 distinct CDR3 sequences, 3% to 3.5% seen once. This clonotype appeared many times. Its antigen is not identified. V shed 6 bases and J 8 bases; nucleotides not matched to a gene: 6. The CDR3 loop spans 13 amino acids. Germline-derived CDR1 and CDR2 are MNHEY and SMNVEV (reference sequence). The TCR comes from a woman under 40 with multiple sclerosis. The genes are TRBV27 and TRBJ1-2; 10 bases align to TRBD1. The specimen sequenced was PBMCs. CDR3 sequence (DNA): TGTGCCAGCAGCCTGGGGACAGGGGCCGGCTACACCTTC. It translates to CASSLGTGAGYTF.